Included here is one T cell receptor beta chain sequence, with context. Its antigen target is currently unknown. Base qualities are not recorded, but no much larger clone differs from it by a single base. This specimen's time point label, interpreted: cycle 1 day 1 (C1D1), immediately before nivolumab initiation. Every trial patient had relapsed after autologous stem cell transplantation, and cohorts A, B and C differed in prior brentuximab vedotin exposure. The trial cohort included more than 55 patients with relapsed/refractory classical Hodgkin lymphoma, and each patient had a best overall response of complete response, partial response or progressive disease. Trial patients were treated with single-agent nivolumab in the multi-cohort phase II CheckMate 205 trial. Best overall response was determined by an independent review committee according to the 2007 International Working Group response criteria. Trial PBMCs were obtained immediately prior to nivolumab initiation (C1D1) and on therapy at cycle 2 day 1 and cycle 4 day 1. Peripheral blood was collected in 8 mL Vacutainer Cell Preparation Tubes, from which PBMCs were isolated by centrifugation and then cryopreserved.

This record comes from a study of PD-1 blockade in classical Hodgkin lymphoma (dated by TCRdb to 2018 to 2021). About the full investigation: Nivolumab dosing was 3 mg/kg intravenously every 2 weeks, continuing until either disease progression or unacceptable toxicity. A peripheral blood immune signature of response to PD-1 blockade in classical Hodgkin lymphoma was defined using TCR beta sequencing and CyTOF. General conclusions and limits of the study: By C4D1, a significant rise was seen in CD4+ TCR diversity but not in CD8+ TCR diversity (p=0.0027 vs p=0.16), and the rise was most apparent among complete responders (p=0.02). The study covered only a single clinical trial cohort, and the causes of the repertoire differences, possibly disease activity or prior therapy, were still not defined. Newly diagnosed patients were reported to have lower baseline TCR diversity than healthy donors, and relapsed/refractory patients were reported to have lower baseline TCR diversity still. Diversity was lower in patients who began nivolumab less than 1 year after ASCT, so these patients were left out of later analyses to avoid confounding by immune reconstitution. Baseline diversity similar to that of newly diagnosed patients was observed in trial patients achieving complete response, whereas significantly lower diversity was observed in partial responders and progressors.

Genomic DNA was extracted with the Qiagen DNeasy kit from unsorted PBMCs and from negatively selected CD4+ and CD8+ fractions. Amplification of TCR beta CDR3 regions was done by immunoSEQ multiplex PCR with primers that anneal to V and J segments. A synthetic immune receptor repertoire was used to minimize amplification bias, and any residual bias was removed computationally once sequencing was done. Regarding the original processing steps: Custom Python scripts were used to quantify repertoire diversity as the Shannon entropy index. Unsorted, CD4+ and CD8+ repertoires were analyzed separately, except in combined analyses where CD4+ and CD8+ sequences were merged in silico. A clone counted as expanded when the clone's frequency after treatment rose at least 2-fold relative to C1D1, and clones undetected at baseline were given a pseudocount of 0.5. Clones with 0 or 1 copy at C1D1 were defined as singleton clones, while clones with 2 or more copies were defined as non-singleton clones. Clones expanded in unsorted samples were labelled as CD4+, CD8+ or unknown by matching protein sequences in sorted samples from the same patient. Diversity changes from C1D1 to C4D1 were tested in paired samples using Wilcoxon tests. As stored in TCRdb, this immuneACCESS dataset retains in-frame rearrangements with V and J assigned. A fraction of the clones does not appear; measured against another copy, unresolved V genes explain less than half of the discrepancy, and the remainder lacks a known reason. D and trimming come from the DNA, and the V and J calls and clone size come from that table. This sample has about 13,000 clones in its table, and about four fifths of those were observed once. The top ten constitute 20% to 25% of the sample.

This specimen was peripheral blood mononuclear cells (PBMCs), taken at baseline. This receptor was taken from a human donor with classical Hodgkin lymphoma.

The CDR3 is CASSLDRAAFF. Here is the DNA: TGTGCCAGCAGCCTAGACAGGGCGGCTTTCTTT. Here the chain combines TRBV7-8 and TRBJ1-1, with TRBD1 matching 7 junction bases. Reading the germline V gene gives CDR1 SGHVS and CDR2 FQNEAQ. The CDR3 runs 11 amino acids, cysteine and phenylalanine included. Of the read, only the CDR3 DNA is kept; its 33 bases are in frame from base 1. V is cut back by 5 bases and J by 11 bases, with 5 bases in the junction unmatched.